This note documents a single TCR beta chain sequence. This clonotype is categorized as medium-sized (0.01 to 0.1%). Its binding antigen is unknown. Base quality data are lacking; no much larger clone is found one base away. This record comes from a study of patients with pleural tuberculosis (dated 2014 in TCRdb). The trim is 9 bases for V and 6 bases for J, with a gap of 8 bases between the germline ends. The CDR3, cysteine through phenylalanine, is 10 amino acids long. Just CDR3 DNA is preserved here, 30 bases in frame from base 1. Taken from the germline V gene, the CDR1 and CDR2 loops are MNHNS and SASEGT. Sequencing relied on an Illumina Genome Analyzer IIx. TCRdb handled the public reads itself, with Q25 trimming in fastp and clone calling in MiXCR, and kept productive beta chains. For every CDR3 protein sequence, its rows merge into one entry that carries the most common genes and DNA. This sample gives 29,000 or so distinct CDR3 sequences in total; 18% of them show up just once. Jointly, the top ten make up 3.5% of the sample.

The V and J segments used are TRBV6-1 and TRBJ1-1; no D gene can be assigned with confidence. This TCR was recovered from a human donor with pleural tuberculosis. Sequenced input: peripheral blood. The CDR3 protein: CASSGAEAFF. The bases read TGTGCCAGTTCCGGGGCTGAAGCTTTCTTT.